A selection of T cell receptor beta chains follows, all from one sample in a study of blood T cell repertoires in COVID-19. Clones were sequenced by immunoSEQ multiplex PCR, and TCRdb holds only the in-frame ones, with some missing. The sample yields some 190,000 clones, over 75% seen once. What was sequenced was peripheral blood. These receptors originate from a man at least 80 years old with COVID-19, enrolled during active disease. Both conserved end residues are part of each CDR3. A D gene is named only where the DNA matches it firmly. Expanded clones get a size class; other rows say once, few or many, or leave the size out.

D	V	J	size	DNA	CDR3
TRBD1	TRBV14	TRBJ1-4	few	TGTGCCAGCAGCCGTCGACAGGGTGGGACTAATGAAAAACTGTTTTTT	CASSRRQGGTNEKLFF
-	TRBV5-8	TRBJ1-1	-	TGTGCCAGCAGCTTCCCGTTCGAGGATTTCTTT	CASSFPFEDFF
-	TRBV7-2	TRBJ1-3	-	TGTGCCAGCAGCAGTACAGGGTCTGGAAACACCATATATTTT	CASSSTGSGNTIYF
-	TRBV7-9	TRBJ2-2	-	TGTGCCAGCAGCTTACGAAGGACAGCGAACACCGGGGAGCTGTTTTTT	CASSLRRTANTGELFF
-	TRBV10-3	TRBJ2-3	once	TGTGCCATCGGCCCCCCTAGCACAGATACGCAGTATTTT	CAIGPPSTDTQYF
-	TRBV27	TRBJ1-5	-	TGTGCCAGCAGTTTATTAGGGGCCAGCAATCAGCCCCAGCATTTT	CASSLLGASNQPQHF
-	TRBV14	TRBJ1-3	-	TGTGCCAGCAGCCAAGCATCGGGTGGAAACACCATATATTTT	CASSQASGGNTIYF
TRBD1	TRBV24-1	TRBJ2-1	once	TGTGCCACCAGTGATACTGCCGGGACAGGGGGCAATGAGCAGTTCTTC	CATSDTAGTGGNEQFF
TRBD1	TRBV7-2	TRBJ1-5	-	TGTGCCAGCAGCTCACTGGGGACAGGGGCGGGCCAGCCCCAGCATTTT	CASSSLGTGAGQPQHF
-	TRBV10-3	TRBJ1-5	-	TGTGCCATCAGTGAGTTCGGTAATAGCAATCAGCCCCAGCATTTT	CAISEFGNSNQPQHF
-	TRBV3-1/TRBV3-2	TRBJ1-2	-	TGTGCCAGCAGCCAAGATCGGAACAGGTTCTATGGCTACACCTTC	CASSQDRNRFYGYTF
-	TRBV5-1	TRBJ2-2	-	TGCGCCAGCAGCTCTGTTGCCGGGGAGCTGTTTTTT	CASSSVAGELFF
-	TRBV9	TRBJ1-6	-	TGTGCCAGCAGCGCCATAGAGGAGCCTAATTCACCCCTCCACTTT	CASSAIEEPNSPLHF
-	TRBV2	TRBJ1-2	-	TGTGCCAGCAGGGGGACACCCAGCTTGGGAGGCTACACCTTC	CASRGTPSLGGYTF
TRBD2	TRBV25-1	TRBJ2-7	-	TGTGCCAGCAGTGGCCTGAGGTGGGAGGGAGGGACGTACGAGCAGTACTTC	CASSGLRWEGGTYEQYF
-	TRBV2	TRBJ1-5	-	TGTGCCAGCAGCGTGGACATCAATCAGCCCCAGCATTTT	CASSVDINQPQHF
-	TRBV11-3	TRBJ1-1	-	TGTGCCAGCAGCTTAAGACAGGAAGCTTTCTTT	CASSLRQEAFF
-	TRBV6-2/TRBV6-3	TRBJ1-1	-	TGTGCCAGCAGTTCCACCGGGACATTGAACACTGAAGCTTTCTTT	CASSSTGTLNTEAFF
-	TRBV7-2	TRBJ1-1	-	TGTGCCAGCAGCCCTTACAGGGACACTGAAGCTTTCTTT	CASSPYRDTEAFF
TRBD1	TRBV6-6	TRBJ1-4	-	TGTGCCAGCAAAAGACAGGGAAATGAAAAACTGTTTTTT	CASKRQGNEKLFF
-	TRBV27	TRBJ1-6	-	TGTGCCAGCACGGGAGGGGTTAATTCACCCCTCCACTTT	CASTGGVNSPLHF
-	TRBV5-5	TRBJ1-4	-	TGTGCCAGCAGCTGGGGAGGCAATTCTGAAAAACTGTTTTTT	CASSWGGNSEKLFF
TRBD1	TRBV6-2/TRBV6-3	TRBJ2-7	-	TGTGCCAGCAGTTACTTGCTCGACCTACCGGGACAGGGGCATTACGAGCAGTACTTC	CASSYLLDLPGQGHYEQYF
-	TRBV15	TRBJ1-1	once	TGTGCCACCAGCAGAGATCGAGCGAGTGAAGCTTTCTTT	CATSRDRASEAFF
-	TRBV6-5	TRBJ1-5	-	TGTGCCAGCGACGTAACTCAGGGGTATCAGCCCCAGCATTTT	CASDVTQGYQPQHF
TRBD1	TRBV11-2	TRBJ1-1	-	TGTGCCAGCAGCTCGGGACAGCTTGAAGCTTTCTTT	CASSSGQLEAFF
TRBD1	TRBV5-6	TRBJ1-1	once	TGTGCCAGCAGCCTAAGACAGGGAGGTGGGGCTTTCTTT	CASSLRQGGGAFF
-	TRBV6-5	TRBJ1-2	-	TGTGCCAGCCTCCGACAGGAACGGGCTGGCTACACCTTC	CASLRQERAGYTF
-	TRBV3-1/TRBV3-2	TRBJ1-2	-	TGTGCCAGCAGCCAAGAGAACATTTGGGGCTACACCTTC	CASSQENIWGYTF
-	TRBV5-1	TRBJ2-2	-	TGCGCCAGCAGCGCCGACGCAGGTCACGGGGAGCTGTTTTTT	CASSADAGHGELFF